This T cell receptor beta chain was captured in a study of somatic mutations in cytotoxic T cells in rheumatoid arthritis. Study-wide results and caveats: Age-dependent increases in CD8+ clonality occurred in rheumatoid arthritis patients but not in healthy controls. The study found no significant difference in CD8+ T-cell clonality between rheumatoid arthritis patients and age-matched healthy controls. The study found that the largest CD8+ clone exceeded 20% of CD8+ cells in about an eighth of the roughly 65 patients.

Turning to this clone: Its antigen is undetermined.

J was trimmed by 8 bases and V by 3 bases; bases with no gene match: 9. The CDR3 consists of 14 residues. Germline V gives CDR1 SGHRS, CDR2 YFSETQ. Only in-frame clones appear in the TCRdb table, and some are missing; sequencing was by immunoSEQ multiplex PCR. This sample has about 17,000 clones, with approximately 82% found just once. The V and J genes are TRBV5-1 and TRBJ1-1; TRBD1 matches 8 bases. The sample comprised CD8+ T cells sorted from blood. This TCR derives from an adult with rheumatoid arthritis. CDR3 residues: CASSSGTGLPEAFF. DNA for the CDR3: TGCGCCAGCAGCTCCGGGACAGGCCTCCCCGAAGCTTTCTTT.